This TCR beta chain comes out of a study of metastatic and nonmetastatic thyroid tumors. TCRdb recomputed clones from the PCR reads via MiXCR. The sample lists 6,800 or so clones; 34% were seen once. Per the germline V gene, CDR1 is MNHEY and CDR2 is SVGAGI. The CDR3 totals 17 residues. Every patient was untreated before thyroid surgery. This clone has a handful of counts. The junction differs from germline at one of its ends, possibly a read error. The source of this sequence is a female donor with papillary thyroid cancer or a benign thyroid nodule (not recorded which). Some clones in this sample may be carry-over from other donors' samples. The gene calls are TRBV6-5 and TRBJ2-3; possible D gene TRBD1, 8 bases. Sample: adjacent normal tissue. Written as DNA, the CDR3 is TGTGCCAGCAGTTACCCGAGTCCAGGGGGAGGGACAGGTACGCAGTATTTT. Translation gives CASSYPSPGGGTGTQYF.